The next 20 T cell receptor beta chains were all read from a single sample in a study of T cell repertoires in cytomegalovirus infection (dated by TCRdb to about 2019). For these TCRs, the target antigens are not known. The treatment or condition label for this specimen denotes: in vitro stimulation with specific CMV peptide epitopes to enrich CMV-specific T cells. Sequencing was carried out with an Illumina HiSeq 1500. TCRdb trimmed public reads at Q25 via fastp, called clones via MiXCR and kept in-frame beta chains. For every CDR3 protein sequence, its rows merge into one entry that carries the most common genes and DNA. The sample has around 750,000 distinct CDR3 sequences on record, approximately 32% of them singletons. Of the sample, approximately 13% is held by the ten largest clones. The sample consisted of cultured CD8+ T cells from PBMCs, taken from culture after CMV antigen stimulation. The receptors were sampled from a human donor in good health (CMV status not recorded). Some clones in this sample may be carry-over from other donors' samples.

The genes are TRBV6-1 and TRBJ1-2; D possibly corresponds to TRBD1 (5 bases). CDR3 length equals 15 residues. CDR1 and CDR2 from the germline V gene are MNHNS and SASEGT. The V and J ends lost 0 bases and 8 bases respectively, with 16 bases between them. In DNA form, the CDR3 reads TGTGCCAGCAGTGAAGCTTGGGACTCGTCGACGGGCTACACCTTC. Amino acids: CASSEAWDSSTGYTF.

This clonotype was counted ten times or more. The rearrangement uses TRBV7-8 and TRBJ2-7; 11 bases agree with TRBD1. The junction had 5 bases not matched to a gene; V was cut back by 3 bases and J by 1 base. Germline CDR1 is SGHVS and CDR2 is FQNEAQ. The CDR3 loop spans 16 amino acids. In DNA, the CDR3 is TGTGCCAGCAGCTTGGAAGGGACAGGGGGTTCCTACGAGCAGTACGTC. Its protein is CASSLEGTGGSYEQYV.

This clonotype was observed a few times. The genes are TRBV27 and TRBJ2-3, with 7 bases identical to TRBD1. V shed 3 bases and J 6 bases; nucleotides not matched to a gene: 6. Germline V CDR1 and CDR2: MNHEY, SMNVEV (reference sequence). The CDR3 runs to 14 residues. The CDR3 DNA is TGTGCCAGCAGTTTTCGACAGGGTTTGGATACGCAGTATTTT. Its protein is CASSFRQGLDTQYF.

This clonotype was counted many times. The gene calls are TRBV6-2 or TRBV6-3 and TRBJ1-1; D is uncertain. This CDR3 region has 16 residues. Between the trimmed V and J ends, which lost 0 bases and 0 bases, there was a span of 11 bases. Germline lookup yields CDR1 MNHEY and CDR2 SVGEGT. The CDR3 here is CASSYSIRALNTEAFF. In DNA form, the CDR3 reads TGTGCCAGCAGTTACTCGATAAGAGCACTGAACACTGAAGCTTTCTTT.

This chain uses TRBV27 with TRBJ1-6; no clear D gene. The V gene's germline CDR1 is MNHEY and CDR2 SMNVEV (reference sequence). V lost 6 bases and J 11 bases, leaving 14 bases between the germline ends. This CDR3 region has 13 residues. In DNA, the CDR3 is TGTGCCAGCAGCTCGGACTTCACCGCACCCCTCCACTTT. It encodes CASSSDFTAPLHF.

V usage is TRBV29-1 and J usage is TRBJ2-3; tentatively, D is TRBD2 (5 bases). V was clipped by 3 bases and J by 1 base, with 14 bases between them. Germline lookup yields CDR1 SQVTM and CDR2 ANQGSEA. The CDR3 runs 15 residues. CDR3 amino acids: CSVDRAGLGTDTQYF. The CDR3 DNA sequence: TGCAGCGTTGATAGGGCGGGTCTAGGCACAGATACGCAGTATTTT.

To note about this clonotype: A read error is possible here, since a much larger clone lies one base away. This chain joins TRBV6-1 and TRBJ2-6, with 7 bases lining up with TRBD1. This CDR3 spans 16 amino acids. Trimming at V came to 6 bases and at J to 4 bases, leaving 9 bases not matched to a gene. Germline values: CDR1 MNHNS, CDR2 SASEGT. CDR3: CASRAITGEGANVLTF. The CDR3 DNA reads TGTGCCAGCAGGGCGATAACAGGGGAAGGGGCCAACGTCCTGACTTTC.

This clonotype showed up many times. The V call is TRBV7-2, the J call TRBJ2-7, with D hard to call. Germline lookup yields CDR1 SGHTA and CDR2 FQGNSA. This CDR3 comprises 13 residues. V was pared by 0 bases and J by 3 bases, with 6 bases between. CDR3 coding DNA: TGTGCCAGCAGCTTAGCGCGGAGCTACGAGCAGTACTTC. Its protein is CASSLARSYEQYF.

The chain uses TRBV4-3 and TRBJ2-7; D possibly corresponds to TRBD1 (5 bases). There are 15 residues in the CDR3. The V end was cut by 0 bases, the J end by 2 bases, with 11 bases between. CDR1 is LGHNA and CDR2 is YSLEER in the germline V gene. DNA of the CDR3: TGCGCCAGCAGCCAAGAGACCAGGGCCACCTACGAGCAGTACTTC. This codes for CASSQETRATYEQYF.

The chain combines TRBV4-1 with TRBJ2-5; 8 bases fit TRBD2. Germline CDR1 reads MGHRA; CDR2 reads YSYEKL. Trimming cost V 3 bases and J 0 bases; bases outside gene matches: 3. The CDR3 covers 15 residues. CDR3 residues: CASSQVAGNQETQYF. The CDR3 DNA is TGCGCCAGCAGCCAGGTAGCGGGGAACCAAGAGACCCAGTACTTC.

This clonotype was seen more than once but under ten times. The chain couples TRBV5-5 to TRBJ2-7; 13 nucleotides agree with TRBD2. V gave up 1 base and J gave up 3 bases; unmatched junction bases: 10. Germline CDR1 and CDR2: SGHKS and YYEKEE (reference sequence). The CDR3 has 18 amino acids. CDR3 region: CASSLTPGLAGHIYEQYV. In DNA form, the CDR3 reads TGTGCCAGCAGCTTGACTCCGGGACTAGCGGGGCATATCTACGAGCAGTACGTC.

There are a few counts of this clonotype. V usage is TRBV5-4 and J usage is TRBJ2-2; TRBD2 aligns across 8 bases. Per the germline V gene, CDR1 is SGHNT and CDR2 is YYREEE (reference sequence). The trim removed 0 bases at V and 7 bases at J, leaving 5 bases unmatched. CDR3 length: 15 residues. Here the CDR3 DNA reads TGTGCCAGCAGCTTGGAGGTAGCGGGGAGCGGGGAGCTGTTTTTT. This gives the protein CASSLEVAGSGELFF.

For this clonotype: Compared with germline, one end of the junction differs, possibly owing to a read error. CDR3 sequence reads: CTSSQEYAVTLHNEQFF. Written as DNA, the CDR3 is TGCACCAGCAGCCAAGAGTATGCCGTAACGCTCCACAATGAGCAGTTCTTC. The rearrangement uses TRBV4-3 and TRBJ2-1; unclear D gene. The CDR3 has 17 residues. Germline-derived CDR1 and CDR2 are LGHNA and YSLEER.

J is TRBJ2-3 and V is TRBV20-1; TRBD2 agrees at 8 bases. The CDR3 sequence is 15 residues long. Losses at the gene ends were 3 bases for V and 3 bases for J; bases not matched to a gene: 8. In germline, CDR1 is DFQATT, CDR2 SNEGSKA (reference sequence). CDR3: CSASTGLAVTDTQYF. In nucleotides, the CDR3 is TGCAGTGCTAGCACTGGACTAGCCGTAACAGATACGCAGTATTTT.

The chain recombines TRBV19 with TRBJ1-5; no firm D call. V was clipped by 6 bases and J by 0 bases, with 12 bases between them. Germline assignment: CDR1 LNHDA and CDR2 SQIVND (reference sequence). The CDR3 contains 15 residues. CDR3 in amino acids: CASSTKVHSNQPQHF. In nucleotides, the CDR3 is TGTGCCAGTAGCACGAAGGTTCATAGCAATCAGCCCCAGCATTTT.

The CDR3 is CASSLPDRGFATNEKLFF. The CDR3 nucleotides are TGTGCCAGCAGTTTACCTGACAGGGGTTTCGCAACTAATGAAAAACTGTTTTTT. The genes are TRBV6-6 and TRBJ1-4, with TRBD1 identical over 8 bases. Per the germline V gene, CDR1 is MNHNY and CDR2 is SVGAGI (reference sequence). The V segment lost 4 bases and the J segment 0 bases; nucleotides outside the gene matches: 10. The CDR3 has 18 residues.

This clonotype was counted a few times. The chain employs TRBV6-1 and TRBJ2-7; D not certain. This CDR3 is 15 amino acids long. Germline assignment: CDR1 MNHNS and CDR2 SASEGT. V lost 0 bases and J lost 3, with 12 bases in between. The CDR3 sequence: CASSEADPRYYEQYV. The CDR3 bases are TGTGCCAGCAGTGAAGCCGACCCCCGGTACTACGAGCAGTACGTC.

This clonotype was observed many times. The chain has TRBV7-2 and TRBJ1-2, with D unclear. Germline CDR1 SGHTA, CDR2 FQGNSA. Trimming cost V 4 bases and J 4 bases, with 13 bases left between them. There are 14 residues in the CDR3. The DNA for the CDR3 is TGTGCCAGCAGCTATAGGAGTGGTAGCTATGGCTACACCTTC. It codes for CASSYRSGSYGYTF.

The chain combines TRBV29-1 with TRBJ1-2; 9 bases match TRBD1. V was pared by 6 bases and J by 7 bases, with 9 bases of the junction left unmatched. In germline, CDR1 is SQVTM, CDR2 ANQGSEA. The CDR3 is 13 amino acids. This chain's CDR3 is CSVWTGEDGGYTF. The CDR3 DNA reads TGCAGCGTCTGGACAGGGGAAGACGGTGGCTACACCTTC.

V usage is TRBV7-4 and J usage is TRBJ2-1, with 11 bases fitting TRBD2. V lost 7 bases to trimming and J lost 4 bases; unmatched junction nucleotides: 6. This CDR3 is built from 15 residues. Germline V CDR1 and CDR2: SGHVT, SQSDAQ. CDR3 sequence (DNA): TGTGCCAGCATGGAGCTAGCGGGGGGTTACAATGAGCAGTTCTTC. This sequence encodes CASMELAGGYNEQFF.